This T cell receptor (beta chain) derives from a study of blood T cell repertoires in COVID-19 (dated by TCRdb to about 2020). For the study in its entirety: The collaborator samples originated in the United States, Italy and Spain and spanned the acute and convalescent phases of COVID-19. The prospective study material was composed of cDNA or gDNA derived from T cells, B-cell-depleted T cells, or PBMCs. Samples came from the ongoing ImmuneRACE study (first 160 participants) plus 1,254 subjects from 6 global collaborators. Sample metadata almost always included a de-identified subject ID, COVID-19 status, age in years and sex. Where available, HLA class I and class II types were taken from metadata supplied by the sample provider and were not determined by assay-based typing. Deeply sampled blood TCRbeta repertoires from subjects exposed to, actively infected with, or recovered from COVID-19 were included in the dataset. A freely available public database, intended as a resource for researchers studying the immune response to SARS-CoV-2, is where the repertoires were released.

The immunoSEQ Assay, a bias-controlled multiplex PCR, was used to amplify TCRbeta CDR3 regions from genomic DNA. Under the source paper's analysis protocol: Within the assay, amplification of reference gene primers was used to estimate how many nucleated cells each sample contained. To quantify the absolute abundance of each unique TCRbeta CDR3 rearrangement, sequence reads were collapsed and filtered. For each sample, productive Simpson clonality was calculated by taking the square root of Simpson's diversity index across productive rearrangements. TCRdb re-hosts the immuneACCESS table, in-frame sequences only. Its copies lack some clones; in the studies checked, an unresolved V gene accounts for under half of them, and the cause for the rest is not known. From that table come the V and J calls and clone size; the DNA was used to work out D and trimming. For this sample there are fewer than 150,000 clones; 80% to 85% appear just once. The ten largest clones add up to roughly 4% of the sample.

Study-wide conclusions, independent of this receptor: Clinical and demographic metadata were provided uncurated, with the amount varying by source and participant.

Whole blood was collected in K2EDTA tubes by collaborating institutions according to the institutions' own protocols. For TCRbeta analysis, collaborators shipped samples as frozen whole blood, isolated PBMCs, or DNA extracted from either of those sample types. Concerning this clone itself: The antigen this receptor binds is unknown. No per-base quality is available; no much larger clone lies one base away.

Including cysteine and phenylalanine, the CDR3 has 18 amino acids. Solely the CDR3 DNA is kept, with 54 bases framed from the first base. The germline V gene yields MNHEY for CDR1 and SVGEGT for CDR2. Clipping removes 6 bases from V and 4 bases from J, with 13 as the unmatched junction base count. This TCR was recovered from a woman older than 75 with acute or convalescent COVID-19. Material for sequencing was peripheral blood. The sequence links TRBV6-2 or TRBV6-3 to TRBJ2-2; 11 junctional bases match TRBD2. The CDR3: CASSRLILAGAFTGELFF. The DNA sequence is given as TGTGCCAGCAGCCGCCTTATACTAGCGGGGGCCTTCACCGGGGAGCTGTTTTTT.